This passage covers 9 T cell receptor beta chains from one sample sequenced in a study of regulatory T cells in long-lasting Graves disease. Documented time point: persistent/refractory GD, antithyroid drugs over 5 years with positive TRAb. RNA extracted from PBMCs served as the sequencing template. To make TCR beta libraries, researchers used iRepertoire HTBI primers and Arm-PCR of CDR3 regions. TCRdb redid the calling of the multiplex PCR reads with MiXCR, one entry per CDR3 protein. Of about 340,000 distinct CDR3 sequences in the sample, about 20% were seen once. This material consisted of peripheral blood mononuclear cells (PBMCs), taken when the disease was refractory, from a patient treated with antithyroid drugs. These receptors all stem from a female donor with Graves disease.

This chain connects TRBV10-1 to TRBJ1-2; the D gene is possibly TRBD1 (5 bases). The CDR3 is 13 residues long. Germline assignment: CDR1 WNHNN and CDR2 SYGVQD (reference sequence). The germline V and J ends were trimmed by 7 bases and 5 bases, with 14 bases remaining between them. The CDR3 DNA follows: TGCGCCAGCAATCCGGGGCTTGGGTATGGCTACACCTTC. This sequence encodes CASNPGLGYGYTF.

The chain recombines TRBV30 with TRBJ2-2; D is uncertain. V was cut by 2 bases and J by 0 bases, with 7 bases left in between. Germline CDR1 GTSNPN, CDR2 SVGIG (reference sequence). The length of the CDR3 is 14 residues. The CDR3 here is CAWSRPPNTGELFF. The CDR3 DNA is TGTGCCTGGAGTAGACCGCCGAACACCGGGGAGCTGTTTTTT.

This clonotype has only a few counts. The chain recombines TRBV6-5 with TRBJ2-2; D unresolved. CDR3 size: 15 residues. The ends were cut back, 2 bases at V and 6 bases at J, with 13 bases in the middle. CDR1 is MNHEY and CDR2 is SVGAGI in the germline V gene. The CDR3 sequence is CASSYKPRAPGELFF. The CDR3 DNA reads TGTGCCAGCAGTTACAAGCCTCGAGCTCCCGGGGAGCTGTTTTTT.

Comment on this clonotype: The junction departs from the called germline gene at one end, perhaps through a read error. This rearrangement joins TRBV6-1 to TRBJ2-5; D is uncertain. This CDR3 is 11 amino acids long. Per germline, CDR1 MNHNS and CDR2 SASEGT. The CDR3 is CASRDQETQCF. For the CDR3, the DNA is TGTGCCAGCAGAGATCAAGAGACCCAGTGCTTC.

This clonotype was counted at least ten times. The gene calls are TRBV27 and TRBJ1-1, with TRBD1 matching over 9 bases. After removal of 8 bases from V and 6 bases from J, the junction contained 4 bases not matched to a gene. Germline CDR1 reads MNHEY; CDR2 reads SMNVEV (reference sequence). This CDR3 contains 12 residues. CDR3 loop: CASGDRASEAFF. The CDR3 DNA follows: TGTGCCAGCGGGGACAGGGCTTCTGAAGCTTTCTTT.

This clonotype was counted at least ten times. V is TRBV7-2 and J is TRBJ1-2, with 7 bases matching TRBD1. With 2 bases clipped from V and 4 bases from J, the junction kept 4 bases outside the gene matches. The CDR3 contains 14 residues. Germline V CDR1 and CDR2: SGHTA, FQGNSA. CDR3 residues: CASSLKGGFYGYTF. DNA for the CDR3: TGTGCCAGCAGCTTAAAAGGGGGCTTCTATGGCTACACCTTC.

In its sample, this clonotype was seen a few times. V gene TRBV19 combines with J gene TRBJ1-5; TRBD1 is a possible D gene (6 bases). V was pared by 5 bases and J by 4 bases, with 15 bases between. This CDR3 comprises 15 residues. Germline V gene sequence: CDR1 LNHDA, CDR2 SQIVND (reference sequence). The CDR3 DNA reads as TGTGCCAGTAGTGCCCGGGACACCGTTAATCAGCCCCAGCATTTT. The encoded protein is CASSARDTVNQPQHF.

V and J are TRBV6-5 and TRBJ1-5, with D perhaps TRBD1 (5 bases). The germline V gene encodes CDR1 MNHEY and CDR2 SVGAGI. This CDR3 region has 15 residues. The ends were cut back, 2 bases at V and 4 bases at J, with 12 bases in the middle. CDR3 sequence: CASSYVRDGNQPQHF. In DNA form, the CDR3 reads TGTGCCAGCAGTTACGTTCGGGACGGAAATCAGCCCCAGCATTTT.

In its sample, this clonotype was seen a few times. The rearrangement links TRBV6-1 to TRBJ1-6; perhaps TRBD1 as D (6 bases). Trimming removed 7 bases at V and 10 bases at J, with 11 bases between. Germline V gene sequence: CDR1 MNHNS, CDR2 SASEGT. The CDR3 totals 12 residues. The CDR3 is CASKQGGSPLHF. Here the CDR3 DNA reads TGTGCCAGCAAACAGGGAGGATCACCCCTCCACTTT.